This T cell receptor (beta chain) was recorded in a study of a mutant IDH1 vaccine in newly diagnosed glioma. About the study: Treated patients had a mean age of around 40 years and a sex split that was around 60% male and roughly 40% female. Those enrolled had earlier been treated with radiotherapy, temozolomide, or both, mostly both.

Time point given: baseline, week 1 (first vaccination visit). Noted treatment: pre-vaccination baseline after standard-of-care therapy. Astrocytomas that were new, WHO grade 3 or 4, IDH1-mutant and ATRX-lost were present in the donors. Comment on this clone: Its antigen is not known.

The study's findings and limits: Among all patients, vaccine-induced immune responses occurred in approximately 93%.

Using immunoSEQ multiplex PCR, the repertoire was profiled, and TCRdb retains in-frame clones only, with some absent. Among about 59,000 clones listed, about 91% were seen once. CDR3 length equals 16 residues. The ends lost 1 base at V and 0 bases at J; junction bases unmatched: 5. Germline CDR1 and CDR2: SGHVS and FNYEAQ. The J gene is TRBJ2-7, the V gene TRBV7-6; 8 bases are a match to TRBD2. This specimen was PBMCs, taken from a glioma patient treated with radiotherapy, temozolomide or both. The receptor was derived from a man between 50 and 59 years old with glioma. CDR3 residues: CASSLVAGRSSYEQYF. The CDR3 region has the DNA TGTGCCAGCAGCTTAGTAGCGGGGCGGAGCTCCTACGAGCAGTACTTC.